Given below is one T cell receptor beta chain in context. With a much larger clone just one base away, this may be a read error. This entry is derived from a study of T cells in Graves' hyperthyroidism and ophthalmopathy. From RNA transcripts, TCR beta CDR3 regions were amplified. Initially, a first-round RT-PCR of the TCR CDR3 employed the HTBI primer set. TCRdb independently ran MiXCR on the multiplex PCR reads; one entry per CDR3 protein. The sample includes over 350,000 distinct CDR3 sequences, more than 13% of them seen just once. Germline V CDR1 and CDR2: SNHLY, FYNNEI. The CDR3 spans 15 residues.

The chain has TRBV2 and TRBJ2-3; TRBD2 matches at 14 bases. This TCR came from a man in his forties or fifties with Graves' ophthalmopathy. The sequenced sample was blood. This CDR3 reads CASRGTSGSADTQCF. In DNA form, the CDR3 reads TGTGCCAGCAGGGGGACTAGCGGGAGCGCAGATACGCAGTGTTTT.